The TCR beta chain described here comes from a study of T-cell reconstitution after alpha-beta-depleted transplantation in children (dated by TCRdb to 2016 to 2018). General notes on the study: The study quantitatively tracked T-cell immune reconstitution after TCRalphabeta/CD19-depleted allogeneic hematopoietic cell transplantation in children using TCR repertoire profiling.

This clonotype showed up just a few times. What antigen it recognizes has not been identified. It has no much larger one-base neighbor in the sample; base qualities were not kept. Library method: PCR. Instrument used: Illumina HiSeq 2500. To normalize quantification of the TCRbeta repertoire, the TCR libraries were built with molecular barcoding that relied on unique molecular identifiers. Using fastp trimming at Q25 and MiXCR clonotype assembly, TCRdb reanalyzed the public sequencing data and kept in-frame beta chains. Rows matching on CDR3 protein sequence are summarized as one entry with the most common DNA and genes. This sample lists 600,000 to 700,000 distinct CDR3 sequences; about 15% were detected once. 0.8% to 1.1% of the sample goes to the ten largest clones. V sheds 4 bases and J sheds 2 bases, leaving 13 bases between their ends. The CDR3 contains 15 residues, cysteine and phenylalanine counted. The entry retains the CDR3 DNA only, 45 bases that are in frame from base 1.

The rearranged segments are TRBV12-3 or TRBV12-4 and TRBJ2-3; the D gene cannot be named for sure. The specimen was PBMCs from the stem cell graft donor, collected from the stem cell graft. The receptor comes from a human donor who donated a stem cell graft to a child with acute myeloid leukemia. Here the CDR3 is given as CASSSSLGNTDTQYF. The DNA is as follows: TGTGCCAGCAGTTCGAGCTTAGGGAACACAGATACGCAGTATTTT.